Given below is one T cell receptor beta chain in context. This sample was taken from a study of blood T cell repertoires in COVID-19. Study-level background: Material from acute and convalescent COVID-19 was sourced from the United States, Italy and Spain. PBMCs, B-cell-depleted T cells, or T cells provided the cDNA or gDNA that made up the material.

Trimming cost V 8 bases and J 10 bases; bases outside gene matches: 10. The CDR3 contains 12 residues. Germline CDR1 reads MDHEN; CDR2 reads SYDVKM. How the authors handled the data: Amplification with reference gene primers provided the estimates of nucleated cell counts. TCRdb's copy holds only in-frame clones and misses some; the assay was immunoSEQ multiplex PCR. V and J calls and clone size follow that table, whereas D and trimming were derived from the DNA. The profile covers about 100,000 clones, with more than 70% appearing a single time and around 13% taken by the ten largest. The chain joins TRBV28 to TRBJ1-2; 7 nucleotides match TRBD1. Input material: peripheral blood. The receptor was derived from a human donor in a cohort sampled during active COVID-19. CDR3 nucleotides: TGTGCCAGCCGACCAGACAGGGAATCCTACACCTTC. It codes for CASRPDRESYTF.